This entry lists 29 T cell receptor beta chains sequenced from one sample in a study of T cells in Graves' hyperthyroidism and ophthalmopathy. The investigators amplified TCR beta CDR3 regions from RNA transcripts. HTBI primers were used for first-round RT-PCR of the TCR CDR3. TCRdb processed the multiplex PCR reads anew with MiXCR; each CDR3 protein has one entry. The sample yields approximately 430,000 distinct CDR3 sequences, less than 20% seen once. Sequencing was done on a sample of blood. The receptors originated from a woman between 18 and 29 years old with Graves' hyperthyroidism.

J is TRBJ2-7 and V is TRBV9, with D possibly called TRBD1 or TRBD2 (7 bases each). The V gene's germline CDR1 is SGDLS and CDR2 YYNGEE. The V and J ends lost 4 bases and 6 bases respectively, with 17 bases between them. CDR3 length: 14 amino acids. The CDR3 is CASSSGDSRGEQYF. In nucleotides, the CDR3 is TGTGCCAGCAGCAGCGGGGACAGCCGGGGCGAGCAGTACTTC.

This clonotype was counted at least ten times. The gene calls are TRBV11-2 and TRBJ2-1; D uncertain. CDR3 length: 14 residues. V gave up 0 bases and J gave up 7 bases, with 10 bases separating them. Germline lookup yields CDR1 SGHAT and CDR2 FQNNGV. CDR3 DNA sequence: TGTGCCAGCAGCTTAGACGTTGGGTTAAATGAGCAGTTCTTC. This sequence encodes CASSLDVGLNEQFF.

This clonotype occurred many times. The chain carries TRBV20-1 and TRBJ1-3, with TRBD1 identical over 7 bases. V was clipped by 5 bases and J by 9 bases; unmatched bases: 1. CDR1 and CDR2 from the germline V gene are DFQATT and SNEGSKA (reference sequence). This CDR3 has 10 residues. The CDR3 here is CSAGDSTIYF. CDR3 in DNA: TGCAGTGCTGGGGACAGCACCATATATTTT.

This clonotype was found many times. The V call is TRBV11-2, the J call TRBJ2-7; a possible D gene is TRBD2 (6 bases). The CDR3 runs to 15 residues. Trimming pared 5 bases from V and 4 bases from J, leaving 18 bases between. Germline V CDR1 and CDR2: SGHAT, FQNNGV. CDR3 loop: CASSPPGRSLYEQYF. The CDR3 bases are TGTGCCAGCAGCCCTCCGGGGAGGTCCCTGTACGAGCAGTACTTC.

V gene TRBV19 combines with J gene TRBJ2-3, with 8 bases aligning to TRBD2. Germline assignment: CDR1 LNHDA and CDR2 SQIVND (reference sequence). The CDR3 has 14 residues. Trimming took 4 bases from V and 3 from J; bases not matched to a gene: 3. The CDR3 DNA sequence: TGTGCCAGTAGTAAGGGGACTAGGACAGATACGCAGTATTTT. It encodes CASSKGTRTDTQYF.

About this clonotype: A much larger clonotype is one base distant, so this may be a read error. This sequence joins TRBV7-2 and TRBJ2-7; D unresolved. The end of the DNA aligns better with TRBJ2-1, so the J call may be wrong. CDR3 size: 13 residues. The V gene's germline CDR1 is SGHTA and CDR2 FQGNSA. In nucleotides, the CDR3 is TGTGCCAGCAGCTCTCCCGGGCGCTACGAGCAGTTCTTC. It is translated as CASSSPGRYEQFF.

This chain joins TRBV4-2 and TRBJ2-1; no reliable D call. Trimming stripped 1 base from V and 8 bases from J, with 9 bases between. Germline loops: CDR1 LGHNA, CDR2 YNFKEQ. The CDR3 length is 13 residues. The CDR3 DNA follows: TGTGCCAGCAGCCAAGTTGGGGTCGATGAGCAGTTCTTC. Amino acids: CASSQVGVDEQFF.

At least ten counts were recorded for this clonotype. The V and J genes are TRBV24-1 and TRBJ1-5, with TRBD1 matching 7 bases. This CDR3 is built from 17 residues. From germline, CDR1 is KGHDR and CDR2 SFDVKD. With 9 bases clipped from V and 0 bases from J, the junction kept 13 bases outside the gene matches. The DNA for the CDR3 is TGTGCCACCCGAGACAGGGTGCGGCCGAATAGCAATCAGCCCCAGCATTTT. Protein sequence: CATRDRVRPNSNQPQHF.

This clonotype was seen a few times. Possible read error: a much larger clone is one base away. The chain links TRBV12-3 or TRBV12-4 to TRBJ1-6, with TRBD1 matching 9 bases. V was pared by 4 bases and J by 7 bases, with 5 bases of the junction left unmatched. The CDR3 spans 15 residues. The CDR3 is CASSSGDRANSPLHF. As DNA, the CDR3 is TGTGCCAGCAGTTCTGGGGACAGGGCGAATTCACCCCTCCACTTT.

This clonotype was counted at least ten times. V and J are TRBV18 and TRBJ2-3; D may match TRBD1 or TRBD2 (5 bases each). The CDR3 consists of 16 residues. CDR1 and CDR2 from the germline V gene are KGHSH and LQKENI. Trimming shortened V by 0 bases and J by 0 bases, and 10 bases separated the two germline ends. The CDR3 nucleotides read TGTGCCAGCTCACCACCGTCCGGGGCTAGCACAGATACGCAGTATTTT. Encoded protein: CASSPPSGASTDTQYF.

This clonotype was counted many times. The CDR3 region is CASTRGEVAGGPGTDTQYF. The CDR3 region has the DNA TGTGCCAGCACCCGGGGAGAGGTAGCGGGAGGGCCGGGGACAGATACGCAGTATTTT. The rearrangement joins TRBV2 to TRBJ2-3, with 11 bases aligning to TRBD2. Unmatched junction bases numbered 18, after V lost 7 bases and J lost 3 bases. Germline-derived CDR1 and CDR2 are SNHLY and FYNNEI. The CDR3 is 19 amino acids.

The sample holds many counts of this clonotype. The chain couples TRBV20-1 to TRBJ1-2; 10 bases map to TRBD1. CDR1 is DFQATT and CDR2 is SNEGSKA in the germline V gene (reference sequence). The CDR3 loop spans 13 amino acids. The J segment lost 4 bases and the V segment lost 5 bases, leaving 4 bases of the junction unmatched. The CDR3 DNA is TGCAGTGCTCCCCGGGACAGGGGCTATGGCTACACCTTC. This gives the protein CSAPRDRGYGYTF.

In this sample, this clonotype turned up many times. The chain combines TRBV20-1 with TRBJ2-7; a weak D match, TRBD2 (5 bases). V was trimmed by 1 base and J by 2 bases, leaving 12 bases between them. This CDR3 region has 14 residues. Per the germline V gene, CDR1 is DFQATT and CDR2 is SNEGSKA (reference sequence). CDR3 sequence reads: CSARVPGSTYEQYF. The CDR3 coding sequence is TGCAGTGCTAGAGTTCCGGGATCCACCTACGAGCAGTACTTC.

The chain links TRBV7-3 to TRBJ2-1; 9 nucleotides agree with TRBD2. In germline, CDR1 is SGHTA, CDR2 FQGTGA. The CDR3 length is 15 residues. Unmatched junction bases numbered 7, after V lost 5 bases and J lost 5 bases. CDR3 amino acids: CASSPSGLAHNEQFF. CDR3 nucleotide sequence: TGTGCCAGCAGCCCATCGGGACTAGCCCACAATGAGCAGTTCTTC.

Ten or more counts support this clonotype. The chain recombines TRBV12-3 or TRBV12-4 with TRBJ1-2; TRBD1 matches 9 bases. The CDR3 is 14 amino acids. After removal of 6 bases from V and 5 bases from J, the junction contained 7 bases not matched to a gene. The CDR3 reads CASRTGGAGYGYTF. The CDR3 DNA is TGTGCCAGCAGAACAGGGGGCGCGGGTTATGGCTACACCTTC.

This clonotype was picked up many times. The chain recombines TRBV6-6 with TRBJ2-7, with D hard to call. The germline V and J ends were trimmed by 0 bases and 0 bases, with 9 bases remaining between them. The CDR3 is 15 residues long. CDR1 and CDR2 from the germline V gene are MNHNY and SVGAGI (reference sequence). The CDR3 protein is CASSYSMQSSYEQYF. DNA for the CDR3: TGTGCCAGCAGTTACTCGATGCAGAGCTCCTACGAGCAGTACTTC.

At least ten counts were recorded for this clonotype. This chain connects TRBV28 to TRBJ1-2; maybe TRBD1 (5 bases). V was pared by 6 bases and J by 0 bases, with 11 bases between. This CDR3 has 14 amino acids. The V gene's germline CDR1 is MDHEN and CDR2 SYDVKM. CDR3 nucleotide sequence: TGTGCCAGCAGACCCGGGGGTCCTAACTATGGCTACACCTTC. Translation: CASRPGGPNYGYTF.

This clonotype has only a few counts. The chain employs TRBV5-1 and TRBJ2-3, with TRBD1 identical over 12 bases. V lost 4 bases, J lost 5 bases, and 8 bases stayed unmatched. There are 16 residues in the CDR3. From germline, CDR1 is SGHRS and CDR2 YFSETQ. The CDR3 sequence is CASSTPRDRGQDTQYF. In DNA, the CDR3 is TGCGCCAGCAGCACGCCCCGGGACAGGGGGCAAGATACGCAGTATTTT.

This clonotype turned up a few times. V gene TRBV19 combines with J gene TRBJ1-5; D uncertain. The CDR3 is 16 residues long. Deletions cut 3 bases from V and 3 bases from J, with 15 bases between. The germline V gene encodes CDR1 LNHDA and CDR2 SQIVND (reference sequence). CDR3 in amino acids: CASSIPPGVPNQPQHF. CDR3 nucleotide sequence: TGTGCCAGTAGTATTCCCCCCGGGGTGCCCAATCAGCCCCAGCATTTT.

The chain uses TRBV9 and TRBJ2-2; D may match TRBD1 or TRBD2 (5 bases each). V lost 4 bases to trimming and J lost 3 bases, with 16 bases between them. This CDR3 has 16 amino acids. Germline values: CDR1 SGDLS, CDR2 YYNGEE. The CDR3 loop is CASSPAGTGYTGELFF. The CDR3 nucleotides read TGTGCCAGCAGCCCTGCCGGGACGGGATACACCGGGGAGCTGTTTTTT.

The V and J genes are TRBV28 and TRBJ1-4, with D uncertain. The V end was cut by 5 bases, the J end by 4 bases, with 14 bases between. Germline V gene lookup returns CDR1 MDHEN and CDR2 SYDVKM. The CDR3 is 15 residues long. CDR3 amino acids: CASSLPGDHNEKLFF. For the CDR3, the DNA is TGTGCCAGCAGTCTCCCGGGCGACCATAATGAAAAACTGTTTTTT.

The V and J genes are TRBV2 and TRBJ1-5; 9 bases are a match to TRBD1. This CDR3 region has 15 residues. Germline lookup yields CDR1 SNHLY and CDR2 FYNNEI. V was clipped by 7 bases and J by 6 bases; unmatched bases: 10. CDR3 sequence reads: CASTDDRGYGQPQHF. The CDR3 DNA sequence: TGTGCCAGCACCGACGACAGGGGGTACGGTCAGCCCCAGCATTTT.

J is TRBJ2-1 and V is TRBV7-3; D tentatively reads TRBD1 or TRBD2 (6 bases each). Trimming stripped 5 bases from V and 13 bases from J, with 24 bases between. Germline assignment: CDR1 SGHTA and CDR2 FQGTGA. The length of the CDR3 is 15 residues. CDR3: CASSPQGPPGGHQFF. In DNA, the CDR3 is TGTGCCAGCAGCCCCCAGGGGCCCCCCGGGGGCCATCAGTTCTTC. The whole variable domain, filled in from reference TRBV7-3 and TRBJ2-1, reads GAGVSQTPSNKVTEKGKYVELRCDPISGHTALYWYRQSLGQGPEFLIYFQGTGAADDSGLPNDRFFAVRPEGSVSTLKIQRTERGDSAVYLCASSPQGPPGGHQFFGPGTRLTVL.

In its sample, this clonotype was seen many times. The CDR3 region has the DNA TGTGCCAGCAGCCAAAGGGGCGAGGGCGGGGAGCTGTTTTTT. Its protein product is CASSQRGEGGELFF. This chain uses TRBV2 with TRBJ2-2; D may match TRBD1 or TRBD2 (5 bases each). This CDR3 region has 14 residues. Germline V gene sequence: CDR1 SNHLY, CDR2 FYNNEI. V was shortened by 6 bases and J by 7 bases, with 15 bases between the two germline ends. Using reference TRBV2 and TRBJ2-2 for the parts outside the CDR3, the full variable domain is EPEVTQTPSHQVTQMGQEVILRCVPISNHLYFYWYRQILGQKVEFLVSFYNNEISEKSEIFDDQFSVERPDGSNFTLKIRSTKLEDSAMYFCASSQRGEGGELFFGEGSRLTVL.

At least ten counts were recorded for this clonotype. J is TRBJ2-7 and V is TRBV2, with 12 bases lining up with TRBD2. With V trimmed by 0 bases and J by 6 bases, 6 bases remained unmatched. Germline V gives CDR1 SNHLY, CDR2 FYNNEI. CDR3 length equals 16 residues. The CDR3 protein is CASSEATLAGGIEQYF. The CDR3 region has the DNA TGTGCCAGCAGTGAAGCGACACTAGCGGGAGGTATCGAGCAGTACTTC.

In its sample, this clonotype was seen many times. The chain couples TRBV7-3 to TRBJ2-3; weak D call: TRBD2 (6 bases). Germline V CDR1 and CDR2: SGHTA, FQGTGA. Trimming took off 5 bases at V and 1 base at J, with 10 bases between the two ends. The CDR3 has 14 residues. CDR3 nucleotide sequence: TGTGCCAGCAGCCTGGACTACCGCACAGATACGCAGTATTTT. This encodes CASSLDYRTDTQYF.

There are many counts of this clonotype. The rearrangement uses TRBV7-3 and TRBJ2-1; D not resolved. Looked up from germline, CDR1 is SGHTA and CDR2 is FQGTGA. The CDR3 runs to 12 residues. V was clipped by 3 bases and J by 7 bases, with 7 bases between them. The CDR3 protein is CASSFGPNEQFF. CDR3 DNA sequence: TGTGCCAGCAGCTTCGGGCCGAATGAGCAGTTCTTC.

The chain employs TRBV5-4 and TRBJ2-1; 10 nucleotides line up with TRBD1. This CDR3 comprises 16 residues. Germline V lookup: CDR1 SGHNT, CDR2 YYREEE (reference sequence). The J segment lost 0 bases and the V segment lost 4 bases, leaving 4 bases of the junction unmatched. The CDR3 region is CASSPRTGGSYNEQFF. The CDR3 DNA reads as TGTGCCAGCAGCCCAAGGACAGGGGGCTCCTACAATGAGCAGTTCTTC.

Only one count was recorded for this clonotype. The gene calls are TRBV20-1 and TRBJ2-1; 10 bases are a match to TRBD2. Trimming removed 2 bases from V and 8 bases from J; junction bases left unmatched: 9. Germline CDR1 DFQATT, CDR2 SNEGSKA (reference sequence). CDR3 length equals 15 residues. The DNA for the CDR3 is TGCAGTGCTAGATGTGAAGCGGGAGGGGTCCATGAGCAGTTCTTC. Translating gives CSARCEAGGVHEQFF.